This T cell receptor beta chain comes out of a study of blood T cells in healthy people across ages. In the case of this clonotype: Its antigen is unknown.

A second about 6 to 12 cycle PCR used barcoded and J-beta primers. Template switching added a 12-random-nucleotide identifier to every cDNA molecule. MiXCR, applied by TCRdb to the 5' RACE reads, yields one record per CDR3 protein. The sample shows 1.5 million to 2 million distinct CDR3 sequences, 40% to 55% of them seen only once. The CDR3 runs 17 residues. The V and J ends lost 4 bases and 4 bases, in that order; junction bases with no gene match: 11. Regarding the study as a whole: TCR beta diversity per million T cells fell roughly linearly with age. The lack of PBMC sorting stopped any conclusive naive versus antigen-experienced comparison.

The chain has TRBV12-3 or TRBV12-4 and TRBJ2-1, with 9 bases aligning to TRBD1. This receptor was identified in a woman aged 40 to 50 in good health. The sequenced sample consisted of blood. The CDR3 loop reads CASSSRPPGTGYNEQFF. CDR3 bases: TGTGCCAGCAGTTCCAGACCCCCTGGGACAGGGTACAATGAGCAGTTCTTC.